The rows below give T cell receptor beta chains drawn from one sample of a study of cytomegalovirus exposure and HLA in healthy donors. Assay used: immunoSEQ multiplex PCR; TCRdb lists only in-frame clones, some missing. The table includes roughly 110,000 clones, 82% detected once. Sequencing was done on a sample of PBMCs. All receptors come from a man aged 30-40 years in good health and CMV-seropositive. Each CDR3 is given with its conserved first and last residue. D genes are given only for firm matches. Rows may omit the clone size; those that give it use once, few, many or a size class.

TRBV2	TRBJ1-3	TRBD1	-	TGTGCCAGCAGTCGATCTATAGGACAGGGGGTTGGAAACACCATATATTTT	CASSRSIGQGVGNTIYF
TRBV7-2	TRBJ2-7	TRBD2	once	TGTGCCAGCAGCGGGGAGGGATTCTACGAGCAGTACTTC	CASSGEGFYEQYF
TRBV9	TRBJ1-4	TRBD1	-	TGTGCCAGCAGCGTTTCAGGGACAGGGGGCTTCGGTAGTGAAAAACTGTTTTTT	CASSVSGTGGFGSEKLFF
TRBV25-1	TRBJ1-3	-	-	TGTGCCAGCTTAGGAAACACCATATATTTT	CASLGNTIYF
TRBV19	TRBJ1-5	TRBD1	-	TGTGCCAGTAGGTACAGGGGCACGTATGATCAGCCCCAGCATTTT	CASRYRGTYDQPQHF
TRBV10-3	TRBJ1-2	-	-	TGTGCCACGAAACAGGGTAACTATGGCTACACCTTC	CATKQGNYGYTF
TRBV5-1	TRBJ2-3	TRBD2	-	TGCGCCAGCAGCTCCCTGACGGGGGGAGCGGGAGATACGCAGTATTTT	CASSSLTGGAGDTQYF
TRBV10-1	TRBJ1-3	-	-	TGCGCCAGACGACTTTCCTCTGGAAACACCATATATTTT	CARRLSSGNTIYF
TRBV2	TRBJ2-7	TRBD2	-	TGTGCCAGCAGTACTGGGGCTAGCGGGAGCTACGAGCAGTACTTC	CASSTGASGSYEQYF
TRBV25-1	TRBJ2-7	-	-	TGTGCCAGCAGTGAGGGGGGACAGAATTACGAGCAGTACTTC	CASSEGGQNYEQYF
TRBV11-3	TRBJ2-1	TRBD2	-	TGTGCCAGCAGCCCCACGACTAGCGGGGAGGAGGACAATGAGCAGTTCTTC	CASSPTTSGEEDNEQFF
TRBV9	TRBJ2-5	TRBD1	-	TGTGCCAGCAGCGGTATACCTACAGGGGGCGAGGGAGAGACCCAGTACTTC	CASSGIPTGGEGETQYF
TRBV11-3	TRBJ2-7	-	once	TGTGCCAGCAGCCCCGAGGGCAGGGGGGTCTACGAGCAGTACTTC	CASSPEGRGVYEQYF
TRBV25-1	TRBJ2-3	TRBD1	-	TGTGCCAGCAATGAGGGGGCAGCAGATACGCAGTATTTT	CASNEGAADTQYF
TRBV11-2	TRBJ1-3	-	-	TGTGCCAGCAGCTCGATTTATACAGGGTCAGGAAACACCATATATTTT	CASSSIYTGSGNTIYF
TRBV7-9	TRBJ2-1	-	-	TGTGCCAGCAGCGCGGCGGCGTCCGGTGAGCAGTTCTTC	CASSAAASGEQFF
TRBV11-2	TRBJ1-4	-	-	TGTGCCAGCAGCTTTCGGGCCACGCGGGTTGGGGAAAAACTGTTTTTT	CASSFRATRVGEKLFF
TRBV5-1	TRBJ2-3	-	-	TGCGCCAGCAGCGGGCTGGAGGCCGCAGATACGCAGTATTTT	CASSGLEAADTQYF
TRBV29-1	TRBJ2-2	-	-	TGCAGCGTTGAAATCGGGGCCGGGGAGCTGTTTTTT	CSVEIGAGELFF
TRBV2	TRBJ2-1	-	-	TGTGCCAGCAGGTCAGGGCAGCACAATGAGCAGTTCTTC	CASRSGQHNEQFF
TRBV6-1	TRBJ2-5	-	-	TGTGCCAGCACCTCTGGGGCTACCCAAGAGACCCAGTACTTC	CASTSGATQETQYF
TRBV5-6	TRBJ2-5	-	few	TGTGCCAGCAGCCGTCATCAAACTGTCCTTAGAAAAGAGACCCAGTACTTC	CASSRHQTVLRKETQYF
TRBV19	TRBJ2-1	TRBD1	-	TGTGCCAGGGACCGGGACAGGGCTGACAATGAGCAGTTCTTC	CARDRDRADNEQFF
TRBV2	TRBJ2-2	-	-	TGTGCCAGCAGCGAGGGCAGTAACACCGGGGAGCTGTTTTTT	CASSEGSNTGELFF
TRBV18	TRBJ1-1	-	-	TGTGCCAGCTCACCAAAACAGGGCCGGAACACTGAAGCTTTCTTT	CASSPKQGRNTEAFF
TRBV10-1	TRBJ2-3	-	few	TGCGCCAGCAGTGGAGCGGTGACGAGCACAGATACGCAGTATTTT	CASSGAVTSTDTQYF
TRBV5-1	TRBJ1-1	-	once	TGTGCCAGCAGCCGTCAGGTGAACACTGAAGCTTTCTTT	CASSRQVNTEAFF
TRBV5-1	TRBJ1-6	TRBD1	-	TGCGCCAGCAGCTTGGCTGGACAGGATTCACCCCTCCACTTT	CASSLAGQDSPLHF
TRBV11-2	TRBJ1-1	-	-	TGTGCCAGCAGCTTTTGGGGCCGAGAGAACACTGAAGCTTTCTTT	CASSFWGRENTEAFF
TRBV19	TRBJ1-5	TRBD1	-	TGTGCCAGCCAAGGACAGGGGGCCTTTGATAGCAATCAGCCCCAGCATTTT	CASQGQGAFDSNQPQHF
TRBV13	TRBJ2-5	TRBD2	-	TGTGCCAGCAGCTTAGGCGGGACTAGCGGGGCGGAGACCCAGTACTTC	CASSLGGTSGAETQYF
TRBV2	TRBJ1-1	-	-	TGTGCCAGCAGTGACGCGGGAACTGAAGCTTTCTTT	CASSDAGTEAFF
TRBV7-9	TRBJ2-7	-	-	TGTGCCAGCAGCTTAGGCAGAAGCTACGAGCAGTACTTC	CASSLGRSYEQYF
TRBV4-1	TRBJ1-4	TRBD1	-	TGCGCCAGCAGCATACCAGGGGGGACGGGTGAAAAACTGTTTTTT	CASSIPGGTGEKLFF
TRBV6-6	TRBJ2-3	TRBD2	-	TGTGCCAGCAGCACGGAGGAGCGGGGATTAGATACGCAGTATTTT	CASSTEERGLDTQYF
TRBV19	TRBJ1-1	TRBD1	-	TGTGCCAGTAGACTTACCCCAAGACAGGGGGGTAGGGAAGCTTTCTTT	CASRLTPRQGGREAFF
TRBV7-8	TRBJ2-3	-	-	TGTGCCAGCAGCCCTGGACTAAGGAATGGAAGGGGTACGCAGTATTTT	CASSPGLRNGRGTQYF
TRBV30	TRBJ1-1	-	-	TGTGCCTGGGGCCTTCTTGGCAGCACTGAAGCTTTCTTT	CAWGLLGSTEAFF
TRBV5-1	TRBJ1-6	-	-	TGCGCCAGCAGCTTTAGGGGTGGCGATCCACCCCTCCACTTT	CASSFRGGDPPLHF
TRBV7-9	TRBJ1-2	-	-	TGTTCCAGCGCCCGGACAGAAAGCTATGGCTACACCTTC	CSSARTESYGYTF
TRBV30	TRBJ1-3	-	-	TGTGCCTGGAGTGTAGGGGGAGGGGCTGGAAACACCATATATTTT	CAWSVGGGAGNTIYF
TRBV4-1	TRBJ2-3	TRBD2	-	TGCGCCAGCAGCCAAGGTCGCACTAGCGGGGGCGGGCCAGATACGCAGTATTTT	CASSQGRTSGGGPDTQYF